The 24 T cell receptor beta chains in this list originate from one sample, sequenced in a study of T-cell reconstitution after alpha-beta-depleted transplantation in children. Unique molecular identifiers tagged the TCRbeta library. TCRdb reprocessed the PCR reads via MiXCR and lists one record per CDR3 protein. The table includes approximately 200,000 distinct CDR3 sequences, less than 15% detected once. The sample consisted of PBMCs from the stem cell graft donor, taken from the stem cell graft. These receptors all stem from a human donor who donated a stem cell graft to a child with acute lymphoblastic leukemia.

In its sample, this clonotype was seen many times. The chain combines TRBV5-1 with TRBJ1-2; no definite D call. The CDR3 consists of 15 residues. V lost 1 base and J lost 0, with 10 bases in between. Germline V gene sequence: CDR1 SGHRS, CDR2 YFSETQ. The CDR3 loop is CASSLSGGPNYGYTF. Here the CDR3 DNA reads TGCGCCAGCAGCTTGTCTGGAGGACCTAACTATGGCTACACCTTC.

The chain recombines TRBV19 with TRBJ2-7, with 7 nucleotides matching TRBD2. Germline assignment: CDR1 LNHDA and CDR2 SQIVND (reference sequence). Trimming took 3 bases from V and 1 from J; bases not matched to a gene: 3. The CDR3 covers 14 residues. The CDR3 loop is CASSILADSYEQYF. The CDR3 region has the DNA TGTGCCAGTAGTATCCTAGCGGATTCCTACGAGCAGTACTTC.

This clonotype was recorded many times. The J gene is TRBJ2-1, the V gene TRBV19; TRBD2 matches 7 bases. Germline trimming cut 5 bases from V and 3 bases from J; bases unmatched to any gene: 10. CDR3 length: 16 residues. Per the germline V gene, CDR1 is LNHDA and CDR2 is SQIVND (reference sequence). DNA for the CDR3: TGTGCCAGTAGTTCCTATCTAGCGGCCGTCTACAATGAGCAGTTCTTC. Translation gives CASSSYLAAVYNEQFF. Full variable domain (remainder filled in from reference TRBV19 and TRBJ2-1): DGGITQSPKYLFRKEGQNVTLSCEQNLNHDAMYWYRQDPGQGLRLIYYSQIVNDFQKGDIAEGYSVSREKKESFPLTVTSAQKNPTAFYLCASSSYLAAVYNEQFFGPGTRLTVL.

This clonotype showed up many times. CDR3 loop: CSARGETTDTQYF. The CDR3 DNA follows: TGCAGCGCGAGGGGGGAAACCACAGATACGCAGTATTTT. This chain uses TRBV20-1 with TRBJ2-3; the D call may be TRBD1 or TRBD2 (6 bases each). This CDR3 spans 13 amino acids. From germline, CDR1 is DFQATT and CDR2 SNEGSKA (reference sequence).

The sample holds many counts of this clonotype. The V call is TRBV4-1, the J call TRBJ1-5; D possibly corresponds to TRBD1 (6 bases). Germline assignment: CDR1 MGHRA and CDR2 YSYEKL. CDR3 length: 14 residues. Trimming pared 4 bases from V and 9 bases from J, leaving 16 bases between. The CDR3 nucleotides read TGCGCCAGCAGCCCGGCCACACAGGGACTGCCCCAGCATTTT. As protein: CASSPATQGLPQHF.

The sample holds many counts of this clonotype. The chain links TRBV7-9 to TRBJ2-3, with a weak D call TRBD2 (5 bases). Trimming removed 6 bases at V and 1 base at J, with 17 bases between. The CDR3 loop spans 16 amino acids. Germline V gene sequence: CDR1 SEHNR, CDR2 FQNEAQ (reference sequence). The CDR3 loop reads CASSPPDWAGTDTQYF. The CDR3 DNA is TGTGCCAGCAGTCCTCCGGACTGGGCGGGCACAGATACGCAGTATTTT.

This clonotype was counted ten times or more. This rearrangement joins TRBV20-1 to TRBJ2-3; D gene uncertain. V was clipped by 5 bases and J by 2 bases, with 8 bases between them. Germline CDR1 and CDR2: DFQATT and SNEGSKA (reference sequence). This CDR3 is 12 amino acids long. The CDR3 loop is CSALVATDTQYF. In DNA form, the CDR3 reads TGCAGTGCTTTGGTAGCCACAGATACGCAGTATTTT.

On this clonotype: This sequence may be a read error, since a much larger clone differs from it by one base. The chain carries TRBV25-1 and TRBJ2-4, with 7 bases identical to TRBD2. The CDR3 totals 14 residues. CDR1 is MGHDK and CDR2 is SYGVNS in the germline V gene. The DNA for the CDR3 is TGTGCCAGCAGTGGTACTAGCGCGTCAAACATGCAGTACTTC. As protein: CASSGTSASNMQYF.

In its sample, this clonotype was seen many times. The CDR3 DNA reads TGTGCCAGCACCTCCTCCACGACGCAGTATTTT. It codes for CASTSSTTQYF. The V and J genes are TRBV11-2 and TRBJ2-3; D ambiguous. V dropped 7 bases and J dropped 9 bases, with 11 bases sitting between them. The V gene's germline CDR1 is SGHAT and CDR2 FQNNGV. The CDR3 totals 11 residues.

In its sample, this clonotype was seen many times. A junction end diverges from the germline sequence, so it may reflect a read error. The chain is built from TRBV29-1 and TRBJ1-2, with 7 bases that match TRBD1. The CDR3 sequence is 10 residues long. Germline CDR1 and CDR2: SQVTM and ANQGSEA. In nucleotides, the CDR3 is TGCAGCGTTGAAGATCAGGGGGTGATCTTC. Translating it yields CSVEDQGVIF. Supplemented by reference TRBV29-1 and TRBJ1-2, the full variable domain reads SAVISQKPSRDICQRGTSLTIQCQVDSQVTMMFWYRQQPGQSLTLIATANQGSEATYESGFVIDKFPISRPNLTFSTLTVSNMSPEDSSIYLCSVEDQGVIFGSGTRLTVV.

The sample holds many counts of this clonotype. The genes are TRBV5-6 and TRBJ1-1; the D gene is possibly TRBD1 (6 bases). Trimming left V 2 bases short and J 4 bases short, with 9 bases between. This CDR3 is built from 13 residues. Germline CDR1 SGHDT, CDR2 YYEEEE. CDR3 sequence reads: CASSLTQGTEAFF. In DNA, the CDR3 is TGTGCCAGCAGCTTAACACAGGGCACTGAAGCTTTCTTT.

The rearrangement joins TRBV20-1 to TRBJ2-7; 7 nucleotides line up with TRBD1. V shed 4 bases, J shed 2 bases, and the junction held 5 bases outside the gene matches. The CDR3 has 13 amino acids. The V gene's germline CDR1 is DFQATT and CDR2 SNEGSKA (reference sequence). The CDR3 sequence is CSATRDSPYEQYF. The CDR3 DNA reads TGCAGTGCTACTCGGGACAGCCCCTACGAGCAGTACTTC.

This clonotype was seen a handful of times. The V gene is TRBV6-2 or TRBV6-3, the J gene TRBJ2-3; the D gene is possibly TRBD2 (5 bases). Between the trimmed V and J ends, which lost 10 bases and 5 bases, there was a span of 22 bases. CDR3 length: 15 residues. Germline V gene lookup returns CDR1 MNHEY and CDR2 SVGEGT. The CDR3 DNA follows: TGTGCCACCCTAGGGAGACTATCCACGTTAGATACGCAGTATTTT. Protein product: CATLGRLSTLDTQYF.

This clonotype has at least ten counts. This chain connects TRBV7-6 to TRBJ2-7; 7 nucleotides line up with TRBD1. The CDR3 contains 16 residues. Germline assignment: CDR1 SGHVS and CDR2 FNYEAQ. V lost 4 bases, J lost 7 bases, and 16 bases stayed unmatched. The CDR3 sequence is CASSSRQGAGAKEQYF. In DNA form, the CDR3 reads TGTGCCAGCAGCTCCAGACAGGGCGCAGGGGCTAAGGAGCAGTACTTC.

In this sample, this clonotype turned up a few times. This rearrangement joins TRBV20-1 to TRBJ2-1; TRBD2 agrees at 12 bases. Trimming removed 4 bases from V and 8 bases from J; junction bases left unmatched: 6. The CDR3 has 14 amino acids. In germline, CDR1 is DFQATT, CDR2 SNEGSKA (reference sequence). The CDR3 protein is CSATGLAGFDEQFF. CDR3 sequence (DNA): TGCAGTGCTACAGGACTAGCGGGATTTGATGAGCAGTTCTTC.

This clonotype was counted many times. This sequence joins TRBV5-1 and TRBJ2-5, with D maybe TRBD1 (5 bases). This CDR3 is built from 14 residues. V was trimmed by 5 bases and J by 5 bases, leaving 16 bases between them. Germline CDR1 and CDR2: SGHRS and YFSETQ. The CDR3: CASSVSSGLETQYF. The CDR3 nucleotides read TGCGCCAGCAGTGTCTCTTCAGGGCTTGAGACCCAGTACTTC.

This clonotype has a count of ten or more. V usage is TRBV7-8 and J usage is TRBJ1-2; weak D call: TRBD1 (5 bases). The CDR3 extends over 13 amino acids. The V gene lost 5 bases and the J gene lost 5 bases, with 12 bases spanning the gap. Germline CDR1 is SGHVS and CDR2 is FQNEAQ. The DNA for the CDR3 is TGTGCCAGCAGCCCCGGGGCAGGATATGGCTACACCTTC. It codes for CASSPGAGYGYTF.

This clonotype was counted between two and nine times. The chain links TRBV27 to TRBJ2-2; perhaps D is TRBD1 or TRBD2 (5 bases each). CDR3 length: 15 amino acids. Trimming pared 7 bases from V and 1 base from J, leaving 13 bases between. CDR1 MNHEY and CDR2 SMNVEV come from the germline V gene (reference sequence). The CDR3 is CASMRWGKNTGELFF. The CDR3 DNA sequence: TGTGCCAGCATGAGGTGGGGGAAGAACACCGGGGAGCTGTTTTTT.

This clonotype appeared many times. The CDR3 nucleotides read TGCGCCAGCAGCTTGGCAGACTCCGATGGCTACACCTTC. It encodes CASSLADSDGYTF. This chain joins TRBV5-1 and TRBJ1-2; D is unclear. Per the germline V gene, CDR1 is SGHRS and CDR2 is YFSETQ. The CDR3 runs 13 residues. V lost 0 bases and J 6 bases, leaving 9 bases between the germline ends.

The chain links TRBV12-3 or TRBV12-4 to TRBJ2-6, with D tentatively TRBD1 or TRBD2 (6 bases each). Trimming cost V 9 bases and J 0 bases, with 18 bases left between them. The CDR3 consists of 17 residues. This CDR3 reads CASTKIKGGSGANVLTF. The CDR3 region has the DNA TGTGCCAGTACAAAGATTAAGGGGGGCTCTGGGGCCAACGTCCTGACTTTC.

This clonotype was detected many times. The CDR3 loop reads CAISESGIGPGYTF. Here the CDR3 DNA reads TGTGCCATCAGTGAGTCCGGGATAGGGCCTGGCTACACCTTC. This chain links TRBV10-3 with TRBJ1-2, with no clear D. Trimming took off 0 bases at V and 7 bases at J, with 12 bases between the two ends. Looked up from germline, CDR1 is ENHRY and CDR2 is SYGVKD. This CDR3 has 14 residues.

This clonotype was counted between two and nine times. CDR3 coding DNA: TGTGCCAGCAGTCAGGAGGGAAGCACAGATACGCAGTATTTT. Its protein is CASSQEGSTDTQYF. V usage is TRBV11-3 and J usage is TRBJ2-3, with a weak D call TRBD2 (6 bases). V was shortened by 6 bases and J by 0 bases, with 10 bases between the two germline ends. This CDR3 has 14 residues. The V gene's germline CDR1 is SGHNT and CDR2 YENEEA.

This clonotype occurred a few times. The DNA for the CDR3 is TGTGCCAGCAGCCACGACAGGGGCCCCAGCTACACCTTC. It encodes CASSHDRGPSYTF. The chain carries TRBV5-5 and TRBJ1-2, with 8 bases matching TRBD1. The CDR3 runs to 13 residues. Trimming at V came to 4 bases and at J to 9 bases, leaving 8 bases not matched to a gene. CDR1 is SGHKS and CDR2 is YYEKEE in the germline V gene (reference sequence).

This clonotype has ten or more counts. The V call is TRBV11-3, the J call TRBJ1-2; D remains ambiguous. This CDR3 region has 12 residues. Germline loops: CDR1 SGHNT, CDR2 YENEEA. With 4 bases removed from V and 5 bases from J, the gap between germline ends came to 8 bases. The CDR3 DNA reads as TGTGCCAGCAGCTCCCGGCGGTATGGCTACACCTTC. It translates to CASSSRRYGYTF.